This entry is about one T cell receptor (beta chain). The antigen is undetermined. The deep-level immunoSEQ assay was used. The protocol was immunoSEQ multiplex PCR, while the TCRdb copy is restricted to in-frame clones and leaves out a portion. The sample carries under 2,000,000 clones, approximately 94% recorded once. The data stem from a study of shared clonotypes between healthy human individuals. Study summary: Sampling drew on donors who were two women and three men aged 18 to 49.

The germline V gene has CDR1 SGHTA and CDR2 FQGNSA. The ends lost 5 bases at V and 4 bases at J; junction bases unmatched: 9. The CDR3 contains 16 residues. Findings and limits, study-wide: Deeper or shallower sequencing was expected to change how clonotypes are shared among donors.

CD8 cells regarded as naive lacked CD45RO, were positively chosen for CCR7, and omitted terminally differentiated effector memory CD45RA+ cells. HIV-negative, healthy adults without recent acute infections or vaccinations were the donors. This TCR was recovered from a man aged 18 to 35 in good health. Specimen: naive CD8+ T cells sorted from blood. V and J are TRBV7-2 and TRBJ2-3; TRBD1 aligns across 10 bases. CDR3 in DNA: TGTGCCAGCAGCCCGGGACAGGGGTGGTACTCAGATACGCAGTATTTT. Translated, it gives CASSPGQGWYSDTQYF.